Each of the 32 T cell receptor beta chains below was sequenced from the same sample in a study of blood T cell repertoires in COVID-19. Repertoires were generated with immunoSEQ multiplex PCR, while TCRdb's copy carries only in-frame clones and drops some. There are 150,000 to 200,000 clones in the sample; around 82% occur only once, and about 6% lies in the top ten. Sample: PBMCs or T cells enriched from blood (not recorded which). The source is a man aged 40-49 years who had recovered from COVID-19.

The rearrangement links TRBV4-1 to TRBJ2-5; D gene uncertain. With 3 bases removed from V and 1 base from J, the gap between germline ends came to 18 bases. Germline CDR1 reads MGHRA; CDR2 reads YSYEKL. There are 17 residues in the CDR3. The CDR3 nucleotides are TGCGCCAGCAGCCAGAATCCCATGAGAGCTCCCCAAGAGACCCAGTACTTC. Encoded protein: CASSQNPMRAPQETQYF.

This clone turned up a few times. This chain connects TRBV11-2 to TRBJ2-5, with 8 positions matching TRBD2. CDR3 length: 15 amino acids. V lost 1 base, J lost 5 bases, and 6 bases stayed unmatched. Germline-derived CDR1 and CDR2 are SGHAT and FQNNGV. The CDR3 is CASSLAYGGAETQYF. CDR3 DNA sequence: TGTGCCAGCAGCTTAGCCTACGGGGGGGCGGAGACCCAGTACTTC.

A remark on this clone: In the same sample, other DNA sequences code for this CDR3. The rearrangement links TRBV6-2 or TRBV6-3 to TRBJ1-2, with D maybe TRBD1 (6 bases). CDR1 is MNHEY, CDR2 SVGEGT, per germline. The CDR3 has 13 residues. V was clipped by 2 bases and J by 3 bases, with 7 bases between them. The CDR3, as DNA: TGTGCCAGCAGTTACAAGGGGGACTATGGCTACACCTTC. It yields the protein CASSYKGDYGYTF.

The chain uses TRBV6-5 and TRBJ1-5; D might be TRBD1 (5 bases). Germline values: CDR1 MNHEY, CDR2 SVGAGI. The V and J ends lost 7 bases and 5 bases respectively, with 12 bases between them. The CDR3 is made up of 13 amino acids. The CDR3 nucleotides read TGTGCCAGCATCTCCGACAGTCATCAGCCCCAGCATTTT. Residues: CASISDSHQPQHF.

This clone was recorded once. The rearrangement uses TRBV7-3 and TRBJ2-3; 7 bases match TRBD2. V trimming: 5 bases; J trimming: 4 bases; junction bases outside the gene matches: 12. The CDR3 covers 16 residues. Germline loops: CDR1 SGHTA, CDR2 FQGTGA. The CDR3: CASSPPGSGEADTQYF. In DNA, the CDR3 is TGTGCCAGCAGCCCCCCTGGGAGCGGGGAGGCAGATACGCAGTATTTT.

This clone was counted a single time. The chain has TRBV6-5 and TRBJ1-2; the D gene is possibly TRBD1 (6 bases). This CDR3 spans 12 amino acids. V was clipped by 5 bases and J by 5 bases, with 9 bases between them. CDR1 and CDR2 (germline): MNHEY, SVGAGI. In DNA, the CDR3 is TGTGCCAGCAGTACAGGGCAATATGGCTACACCTTC. Protein sequence: CASSTGQYGYTF.

This clone was detected only a few times. The rearrangement joins TRBV6-4 to TRBJ1-6; a possible D gene is TRBD1 (5 bases). CDR3 length: 15 residues. Per germline, CDR1 MRHNA and CDR2 SNTAGT. V dropped 6 bases and J dropped 7 bases, with 16 bases sitting between them. CDR3 sequence (DNA): TGTGCCAGCAGCGGGTGGGGGGGAGCAAATTCACCCCTCCACTTT. It specifies CASSGWGGANSPLHF.

This clone came up once. This chain uses TRBV9 with TRBJ2-1; 7 bases align to TRBD2. CDR1 SGDLS and CDR2 YYNGEE come from the germline V gene. V shed 4 bases, J shed 12 bases, and the junction held 10 bases outside the gene matches. The CDR3 has 13 residues. CDR3 protein: CASSLTRGVGQFF. CDR3 in DNA: TGTGCCAGCAGCCTCACTCGGGGGGTAGGGCAGTTCTTC.

The chain carries TRBV7-9 and TRBJ1-2; D gene uncertain. V lost 5 bases and J 6 bases, leaving 16 bases between the germline ends. Germline lookup yields CDR1 SEHNR and CDR2 FQNEAQ (reference sequence). This CDR3 is built from 14 residues. The CDR3 sequence is CASSPATVQDGYTF. In DNA, the CDR3 is TGTGCCAGCAGCCCTGCTACTGTCCAGGATGGCTACACCTTC.

The chain joins TRBV4-2 to TRBJ2-5; 11 nucleotides match TRBD2. V lost 3 bases, J lost 5 bases, and 14 bases stayed unmatched. The CDR3 has 18 amino acids. Germline values: CDR1 LGHNA, CDR2 YNFKEQ. The CDR3 DNA is TGTGCCAGCAGCCAGGCCCCAGTTAGCGGGGGGGCCGGTGAGACCCAGTACTTC. It encodes CASSQAPVSGGAGETQYF.

The chain employs TRBV7-9 and TRBJ1-3; TRBD1 aligns across 7 bases. This CDR3 region has 15 residues. J lost 0 bases, V lost 4 bases, and 3 bases had no gene match. CDR1 is SEHNR and CDR2 is FQNEAQ in the germline V gene (reference sequence). The CDR3 sequence: CASSSGQVSGNTIYF. DNA for the CDR3: TGTGCCAGCAGCTCCGGACAGGTCTCTGGAAACACCATATATTTT.

Written as DNA, the CDR3 is TGTGCCTGGAGTGTACTTGAGGGAAGGTACGAGCAGTACTTC. This gives the protein CAWSVLEGRYEQYF. The chain has TRBV30 and TRBJ2-7; D is perhaps TRBD2 (5 bases). This CDR3 spans 14 amino acids. Germline V gene data show CDR1 as GTSNPN and CDR2 as SVGIG (reference sequence). V was pared by 0 bases and J by 4 bases, with 13 bases between.

V and J are TRBV21-1 and TRBJ2-7; the DNA was not compared with TRBD1, the D call given in the table. TRBV21-1 is a pseudogene segment. This CDR3 is built from 15 residues. The CDR3 spells CASSKGGSESYEQYF. For the CDR3, the DNA is TGTGCCAGCAGCAAAGGGGGCAGCGAGTCCTACGAGCAGTACTTC.

CDR3 nucleotides: TGTGCCAGCAGTGAAGCGCGGCAGGGTGGCTCACCCCTCCACTTT. This translates into CASSEARQGGSPLHF. The chain couples TRBV6-1 to TRBJ1-6, with D tentatively TRBD1 (5 bases). The germline V and J ends were trimmed by 0 bases and 10 bases, with 13 bases remaining between them. Germline lookup yields CDR1 MNHNS and CDR2 SASEGT. This CDR3 has 15 residues.

The rearrangement uses TRBV5-1 and TRBJ1-1; 8 nucleotides align to TRBD1. CDR1 is SGHRS and CDR2 is YFSETQ in the germline V gene. The CDR3 totals 16 residues. V gave up 4 bases and J gave up 0 bases; unmatched junction bases: 8. CDR3 residues: CASSPTGAGMNTEAFF. The CDR3 region has the DNA TGCGCCAGCAGCCCGACAGGGGCTGGGATGAACACTGAAGCTTTCTTT.

The J gene is TRBJ2-7, the V gene TRBV12-5; no clear D gene. Germline V gives CDR1 LGHNT, CDR2 FRNRAP. CDR3 length equals 14 residues. The V gene lost 2 bases and the J gene lost 0 bases, with 8 bases spanning the gap. The CDR3 nucleotides read TGTGCTAGTGGTTTGTCGGGTAGCTCCTACGAGCAGTACTTC. Its translation: CASGLSGSSYEQYF.

This clone was recorded only once. This chain links TRBV2 with TRBJ1-4; D is unresolved. This CDR3 has 14 residues. Germline CDR1 and CDR2: SNHLY and FYNNEI. V was cut by 4 bases and J by 3 bases, with 9 bases left in between. The CDR3 spells CASSGGSANEKLFF. CDR3 nucleotides: TGTGCCAGCAGTGGAGGCTCGGCTAATGAAAAACTGTTTTTT.

The V and J genes are TRBV2 and TRBJ2-4; 8 bases are a match to TRBD1. CDR1 and CDR2 from the germline V gene are SNHLY and FYNNEI. Germline trimming cut 9 bases from V and 8 bases from J; bases unmatched to any gene: 9. This CDR3 spans 13 amino acids. The CDR3 reads CASNPLTGDIQYF. As DNA, the CDR3 is TGTGCCAGTAACCCGCTGACAGGGGACATTCAGTACTTC.

This chain uses TRBV2 with TRBJ2-1; TRBD1 agrees at 9 bases. The trim removed 6 bases at V and 2 bases at J, leaving 5 bases unmatched. Looked up from germline, CDR1 is SNHLY and CDR2 is FYNNEI. This CDR3 is 15 amino acids long. CDR3 coding DNA: TGTGCCAGCAGGCGGGACAGGGAACCCTACAATGAGCAGTTCTTC. Translating gives CASRRDREPYNEQFF.

This clone was detected once. V gene TRBV19 combines with J gene TRBJ1-1; a weak D match, TRBD1 (6 bases). Trimming shortened V by 3 bases and J by 12 bases, and 26 bases separated the two germline ends. The CDR3 is 16 amino acids. Germline V gene data show CDR1 as LNHDA and CDR2 as SQIVND (reference sequence). CDR3 nucleotides: TGTGCCAGTAGTATTAAGTTTTCGGGACATCTTCGCGGAACTTTCTTT. Its translation: CASSIKFSGHLRGTFF.

J is TRBJ1-2 and V is TRBV15, with 7 bases identical to TRBD1. Germline V gene sequence: CDR1 LNHNV, CDR2 YYDKDF (reference sequence). The V and J ends lost 3 bases and 8 bases, in that order; junction bases with no gene match: 9. The CDR3 spans 14 residues. CDR3 region: CATSRREARGGYTF. Here the CDR3 DNA reads TGTGCCACCAGCAGGCGAGAAGCCAGGGGGGGCTACACCTTC.

This clone was observed a handful of times. The chain is built from TRBV23-1 and TRBJ2-5; 8 bases map to TRBD2. TRBV23-1 qualifies as an ORF whose function is uncertain. The trim removed 2 bases at V and 0 bases at J, leaving 5 bases unmatched. The CDR3 is 16 residues long. The CDR3: CASSQVGGANQETQYF. The CDR3 DNA follows: TGCGCCAGCAGTCAAGTCGGGGGGGCGAACCAAGAGACCCAGTACTTC.

The chain carries TRBV19 and TRBJ1-2; D is undetermined. Trimming removed 10 bases from V and 0 bases from J, with 18 bases in between. Germline values: CDR1 LNHDA, CDR2 SQIVND (reference sequence). This CDR3 is built from 15 residues. The CDR3 DNA sequence: TGTGCCACCACCGAAGACATAGAAGCTAACTATGGCTACACCTTC. It translates to CATTEDIEANYGYTF. The full variable domain, in which reference TRBV19 and TRBJ1-2 provide the parts outside the CDR3, is DGGITQSPKYLFRKEGQNVTLSCEQNLNHDAMYWYRQDPGQGLRLIYYSQIVNDFQKGDIAEGYSVSREKKESFPLTVTSAQKNPTAFYLCATTEDIEANYGYTFGSGTRLTVV.

V is TRBV3-1 (or the pseudogene TRBV3-2) and J is TRBJ2-4; no reliable D call. V gave up 8 bases and J gave up 0 bases, with 11 bases separating them. This CDR3 has 14 amino acids. CDR1 is LGHDT, CDR2 YNNKEL, per germline (reference sequence). DNA for the CDR3: TGTGCCAGCGGAGATATGGGAGCCAAAAACATTCAGTACTTC. Translating it yields CASGDMGAKNIQYF.

The chain carries TRBV11-2 and TRBJ1-1; 8 nucleotides line up with TRBD1. Germline lookup yields CDR1 SGHAT and CDR2 FQNNGV. Losses at the gene ends were 6 bases for V and 12 bases for J; bases not matched to a gene: 9. The CDR3 loop spans 12 amino acids. Here the CDR3 reads CASSSNQGATFF. In nucleotides, the CDR3 is TGTGCCAGCAGTAGCAATCAGGGGGCAACTTTCTTT.

This chain uses TRBV6-5 with TRBJ2-2; D not resolved. The germline V and J ends were trimmed by 8 bases and 6 bases, with 10 bases remaining between them. CDR1 and CDR2 (germline): MNHEY, SVGAGI. This CDR3 has 12 residues. For the CDR3, the DNA is TGTGCCAGCGCAACTGTCGCCGGGGAGCTGTTTTTT. Amino acids: CASATVAGELFF.

The chain is built from TRBV7-2 and TRBJ2-2, with D maybe TRBD2 (7 bases). Germline CDR1 and CDR2: SGHTA and FQGNSA. Trimming removed 4 bases at V and 3 bases at J, with 18 bases between. The CDR3 totals 17 residues. CDR3 in amino acids: CASSSLGGGGDTGELFF. For the CDR3, the DNA is TGTGCCAGCAGCTCGCTGGGGGGCGGGGGCGACACCGGGGAGCTGTTTTTT.

The chain recombines TRBV19 with TRBJ2-3; 7 bases map to TRBD2. Unmatched junction bases numbered 5, after V lost 4 bases and J lost 1 base. Germline CDR1 is LNHDA and CDR2 is SQIVND (reference sequence). This CDR3 contains 15 residues. This CDR3 is CASSSGLGGTDTQYF. CDR3 nucleotide sequence: TGTGCCAGTAGTAGCGGACTAGGGGGCACAGATACGCAGTATTTT.

This chain joins TRBV5-1 and TRBJ2-3; 10 bases align to TRBD1. CDR3 length equals 16 residues. With 2 bases clipped from V and 1 base from J, the junction kept 4 bases outside the gene matches. Germline lookup yields CDR1 SGHRS and CDR2 YFSETQ. The CDR3 nucleotides read TGCGCCAGCAGCTTCCTCGGGACAGGGGGCACAGATACGCAGTATTTT. Translating it yields CASSFLGTGGTDTQYF.

This chain links TRBV19 with TRBJ2-5; possibly TRBD2 for D (5 bases). The CDR3 contains 11 residues. The germline V gene has CDR1 LNHDA and CDR2 SQIVND (reference sequence). The CDR3 nucleotides are TGTCAACCCCCCAGAGGGGAGACCCAGTACTTC. Its protein is CQPPRGETQYF.

The genes are TRBV27 and TRBJ2-1, with 9 bases matching TRBD2. Unmatched junction bases numbered 2, after V lost 0 bases and J lost 11 bases. The CDR3 has 13 residues. CDR1 is MNHEY, CDR2 SMNVEV, per germline (reference sequence). The CDR3 region is CASSLSLAGKQFF. The CDR3 DNA sequence: TGTGCCAGCAGTTTATCGCTAGCGGGGAAGCAGTTCTTC.

This clone was counted once. This chain uses TRBV5-8 with TRBJ2-4, with 8 nucleotides matching TRBD2. V dropped 5 bases and J dropped 6; count of bases not matched to a gene: 4. Germline V gene data show CDR1 as SGHTS and CDR2 as YDEGEE. The CDR3 sequence is 13 residues long. CDR3 DNA: TGTGCCAGCAGTCCGGCGGGGGGAAACATTCAGTACTTC. Protein: CASSPAGGNIQYF. Together with reference TRBV5-8 and TRBJ2-4, the CDR3 gives the full variable domain: EAGVTQSPTHLIKTRGQQATLRCSPISGHTSVYWYQQALGLGLQFLLWYDEGEERNRGNFPPRFSGRQFPNYSSELNVNALELEDSALYLCASSPAGGNIQYFGAGTRLSVL.